This note documents a single T cell receptor (beta chain) sequence. The data were taken from a study of blood T cell repertoires in COVID-19. The overall study: Sample material is recorded as cDNA or gDNA derived from T cells, B-cell-depleted T cells, or PBMCs.

Germline V gives CDR1 MDHEN, CDR2 SYDVKM. CDR3 size: 16 residues. Trimming took off 1 base at V and 0 bases at J, with 10 bases between the two ends. Here immunoSEQ multiplex PCR was the method, and the copy in TCRdb shows in-frame clones only, minus some. The table shows approximately 200,000 clones, with around 81% occurring only once. The chain employs TRBV28 and TRBJ1-3; no clear D gene. The clonotype originates from a woman aged 40 to 50 with acute COVID-19. The sequenced sample consisted of PBMCs or T cells enriched from blood (not recorded which). CDR3 coding DNA: TGTGCCAGCAGTTTATATCGCAGGCTCTCTGGAAACACCATATATTTT. Translated, it gives CASSLYRRLSGNTIYF. The variable domain in full, completed from reference TRBV28 and TRBJ1-3, reads DVKVTQSSRYLVKRTGEKVFLECVQDMDHENMFWYRQDPGLGLRLIYFSYDVKMKEKGDIPEGYSVSREKKERFSLILESASTNQTSMYLCASSLYRRLSGNTIYFGEGSWLTVV.